The sequence of this T cell receptor (beta chain) was determined in a study of blood T cell repertoires in COVID-19. TCRdb's table, derived via immunoSEQ multiplex PCR, lists solely in-frame clones and lacks some. In the table there are roughly 99,000 clones, approximately 86% of which are singletons. This CDR3 has 17 amino acids. The V end was cut by 0 bases, the J end by 8 bases, with 22 bases between. CDR1 MNHEY and CDR2 SMNVEV come from the germline V gene (reference sequence). Input material: peripheral blood. This receptor was obtained from a man between 45 and 60 years old with COVID-19, enrolled during active disease. This chain uses TRBV27 with TRBJ1-2; D perhaps matches TRBD1 (5 bases). CDR3 sequence: CASSLSRGGGTSWGYTF. In DNA form, the CDR3 reads TGTGCCAGCAGTTTATCCCGCGGGGGTGGGACTTCATGGGGCTACACCTTC.